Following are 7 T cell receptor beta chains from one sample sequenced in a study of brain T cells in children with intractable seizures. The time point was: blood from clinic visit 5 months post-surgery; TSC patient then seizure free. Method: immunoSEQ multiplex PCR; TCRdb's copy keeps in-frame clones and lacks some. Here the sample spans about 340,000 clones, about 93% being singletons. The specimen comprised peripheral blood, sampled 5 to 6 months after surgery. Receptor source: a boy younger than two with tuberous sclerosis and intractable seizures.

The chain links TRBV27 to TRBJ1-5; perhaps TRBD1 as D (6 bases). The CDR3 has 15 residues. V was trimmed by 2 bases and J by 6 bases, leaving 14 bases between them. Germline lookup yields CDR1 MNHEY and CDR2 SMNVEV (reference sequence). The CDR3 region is CASSLVAGVGQPQHF. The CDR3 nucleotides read TGTGCCAGCAGTTTAGTGGCAGGGGTAGGTCAGCCCCAGCATTTT.

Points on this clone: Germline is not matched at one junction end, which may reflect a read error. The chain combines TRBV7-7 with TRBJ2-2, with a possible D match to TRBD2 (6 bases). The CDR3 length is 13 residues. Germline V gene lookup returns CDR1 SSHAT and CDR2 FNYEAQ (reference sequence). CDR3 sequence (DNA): TGTGCTAGCAGCTTAGGCGGGAACGGGGAGCTGTTTTTT. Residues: CASSLGGNGELFF.

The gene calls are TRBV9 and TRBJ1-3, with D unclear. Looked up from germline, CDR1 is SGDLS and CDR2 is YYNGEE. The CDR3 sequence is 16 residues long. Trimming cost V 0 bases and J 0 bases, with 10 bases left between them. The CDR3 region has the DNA TGTGCCAGCAGCGTAGGGGTGCGCAGCTCTGGAAACACCATATATTTT. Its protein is CASSVGVRSSGNTIYF.

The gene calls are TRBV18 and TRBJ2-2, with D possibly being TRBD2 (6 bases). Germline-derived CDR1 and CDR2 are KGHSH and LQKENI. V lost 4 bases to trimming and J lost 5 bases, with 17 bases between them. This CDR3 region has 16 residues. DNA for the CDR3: TGTGCCAGCTCACACGTCGGGCATCGGGAGACCGGGGAGCTGTTTTTT. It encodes CASSHVGHRETGELFF.

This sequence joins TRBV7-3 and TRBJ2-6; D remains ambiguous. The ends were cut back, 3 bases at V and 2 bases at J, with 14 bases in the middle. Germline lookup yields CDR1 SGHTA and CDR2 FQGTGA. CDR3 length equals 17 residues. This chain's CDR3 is CASSLAMGSTGANVLTF. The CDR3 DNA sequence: TGTGCCAGCAGCTTGGCCATGGGGTCAACTGGGGCCAACGTCCTGACTTTC.

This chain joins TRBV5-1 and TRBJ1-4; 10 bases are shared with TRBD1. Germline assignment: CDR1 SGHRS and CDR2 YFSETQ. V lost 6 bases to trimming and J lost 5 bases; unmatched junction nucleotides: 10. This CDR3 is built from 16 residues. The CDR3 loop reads CASTAGTGVLNEKLFF. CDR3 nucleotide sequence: TGCGCCAGCACCGCCGGGACAGGGGTATTGAATGAAAAACTGTTTTTT.

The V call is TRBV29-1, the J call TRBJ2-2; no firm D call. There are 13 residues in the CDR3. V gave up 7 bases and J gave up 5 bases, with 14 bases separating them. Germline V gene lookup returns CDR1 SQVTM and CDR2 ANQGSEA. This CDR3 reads CSAPSPGTGELFF. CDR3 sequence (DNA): TGCAGCGCCCCTTCCCCTGGGACCGGGGAGCTGTTTTTT.